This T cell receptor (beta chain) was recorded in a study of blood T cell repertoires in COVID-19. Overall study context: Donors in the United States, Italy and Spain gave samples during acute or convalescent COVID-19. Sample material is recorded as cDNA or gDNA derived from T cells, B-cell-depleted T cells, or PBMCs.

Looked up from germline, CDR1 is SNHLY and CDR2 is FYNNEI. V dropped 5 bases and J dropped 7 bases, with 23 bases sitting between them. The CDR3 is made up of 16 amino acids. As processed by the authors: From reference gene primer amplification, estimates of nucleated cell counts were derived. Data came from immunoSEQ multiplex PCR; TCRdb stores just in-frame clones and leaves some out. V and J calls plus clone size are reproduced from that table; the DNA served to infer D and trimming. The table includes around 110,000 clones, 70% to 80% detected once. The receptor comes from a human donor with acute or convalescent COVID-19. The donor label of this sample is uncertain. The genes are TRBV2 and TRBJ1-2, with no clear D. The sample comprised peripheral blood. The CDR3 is CASSYRLGGSFGGYTF. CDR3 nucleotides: TGTGCCAGCAGTTATAGGCTCGGCGGAAGTTTTGGTGGCTACACCTTC.